These 9 T cell receptor beta chains were all obtained from the same sample, sequenced in a study of blood T cell repertoires in COVID-19 (dated by TCRdb to 2019 to 2021). The library was made by the immunoSEQ multiplex PCR assay. TCRdb took this table from immuneACCESS and kept in-frame rearrangements with V and J called. Such tables lack part of the clones; where checked against another copy, unresolved V genes explain under half of the gap, and the rest is unexplained. This sample gives around 250,000 clones in total; about 87% of them show up just once. Of the sample, 6% to 9% is held by the ten largest clones. The sample comprised peripheral blood. These receptors were collected from a woman in her 70s with active or convalescent COVID-19.

The chain joins TRBV4-3 to TRBJ1-5; no clear D gene. Trimming stripped 0 bases from V and 4 bases from J, with 10 bases between. The CDR3 consists of 15 residues. CDR1 and CDR2 (germline): LGHNA, YSLEER. The CDR3 sequence: CASSQDLGTNQPQHF. The CDR3 nucleotides are TGCGCCAGCAGCCAAGATCTGGGCACGAATCAGCCCCAGCATTTT.

This chain joins TRBV18 and TRBJ1-1; TRBD1 aligns across 10 bases. CDR1 KGHSH and CDR2 LQKENI come from the germline V gene. With 5 bases clipped from V and 1 base from J, the junction kept 4 bases outside the gene matches. The CDR3 has 15 amino acids. CDR3 nucleotide sequence: TGTGCCAGCTCATTGGGACAGGGGACGAACACTGAAGCTTTCTTT. Its translation is CASSLGQGTNTEAFF.

DNA of the CDR3: TGTGCCAGCAGCCAGACTAGTAGCACAGATACGCAGTATTTT. It is translated as CASSQTSSTDTQYF. The chain couples TRBV3-1 (or the pseudogene TRBV3-2) to TRBJ2-3, with a weak D call TRBD2 (6 bases). This CDR3 spans 14 amino acids. V lost 3 bases and J 0 bases, leaving 7 bases between the germline ends. Germline V CDR1 and CDR2: LGHDT, YNNKEL (reference sequence).

The chain joins TRBV6-5 to TRBJ1-1, with 9 bases aligning to TRBD1. Trimming removed 7 bases from V and 4 bases from J; junction bases left unmatched: 10. Germline CDR1 MNHEY, CDR2 SVGAGI. The CDR3 is 15 residues long. The CDR3 spells CASKLEGTGTTEAFF. CDR3 DNA sequence: TGTGCCAGCAAATTGGAGGGGACAGGGACCACTGAAGCTTTCTTT.

V is TRBV10-3 and J is TRBJ2-7; 7 bases match TRBD2. Germline V lookup: CDR1 ENHRY, CDR2 SYGVKD. The CDR3 is 14 residues long. With V trimmed by 6 bases and J by 5 bases, 10 bases remained unmatched. The CDR3 sequence is CAISRGDLGNEQYF. The CDR3 DNA follows: TGTGCCATCAGCCGGGGGGATCTAGGAAACGAGCAGTACTTC.

The chain has TRBV12-3 or TRBV12-4 and TRBJ1-1; D gene ambiguous. This CDR3 spans 12 amino acids. Trimming took off 8 bases at V and 11 bases at J, with 18 bases between the two ends. CDR3 region: CASGGERSTAFF. CDR3 coding DNA: TGTGCCAGCGGAGGAGAACGCTCGACGGCTTTCTTT.

The chain joins TRBV18 to TRBJ1-3, with TRBD1 as a possible D gene (6 bases). Germline CDR1 and CDR2: KGHSH and LQKENI. V lost 2 bases to trimming and J lost 4 bases, with 6 bases between them. The length of the CDR3 is 13 residues. CDR3 sequence (DNA): TGTGCCAGCTCACCAGACAGGGGAAACACCATATATTTT. This encodes CASSPDRGNTIYF.

The sample holds one count of this clone. The DNA for the CDR3 is TGTGCCATTCATAGAGGGGGCGGCTCTGGGGCCAACGTCCTGACTTTC. As protein: CAIHRGGGSGANVLTF. This chain joins TRBV10-3 and TRBJ2-6; 7 bases agree with TRBD1. Germline V gene sequence: CDR1 ENHRY, CDR2 SYGVKD. The ends lost 9 bases at V and 0 bases at J; junction bases unmatched: 8. CDR3 length equals 16 residues.

The chain carries TRBV6-5 and TRBJ2-7; D might be TRBD2 (7 bases). The CDR3 contains 13 residues. V was trimmed by 8 bases and J by 4 bases, leaving 15 bases between them. Per the germline V gene, CDR1 is MNHEY and CDR2 is SVGAGI. The CDR3 DNA is TGTGCCAGCTCCGGGGGGACAAATTACGAGCAGTACTTC. This gives the protein CASSGGTNYEQYF.